The sequence of this TCR beta chain was determined in a study of T cells in Graves' hyperthyroidism and ophthalmopathy. Graves' hyperthyroidism qualified as stable when ophthalmopathy did not progress within 18 months. Subjects aged 18 to 65 presented with newly diagnosed hyperthyroidism of less than 2 months' duration. From less than 13 ml of fresh peripheral blood, PBMCs were isolated. This clonotype was counted ten times or more. The antigen remains unidentified. General observations from the study: Classification by a 13 V-J model distinguished ophthalmopathy from stable hyperthyroidism.

Authors of the study amplified TCR beta CDR3 regions from RNA transcripts. Primed by the HTBI set, a first-round RT-PCR was run on the TCR CDR3. Each CDR3 protein is one row after TCRdb ran MiXCR on the multiplex PCR reads. The sample contains 400,000 to 500,000 distinct CDR3 sequences, roughly an eighth of which appear only once. From germline, CDR1 is MNHNS and CDR2 SASEGT. V dropped 0 bases and J dropped 0 bases, with 15 bases sitting between them. The CDR3 loop spans 17 amino acids. This TCR was recovered from a woman aged 18-35 years with Graves' hyperthyroidism. The chain links TRBV6-1 to TRBJ2-7; D is perhaps TRBD2 (5 bases). The sample consisted of blood. In nucleotides, the CDR3 is TGTGCCAGCAGTGAAGCGGGAGCTTTCCATAGCTCCTACGAGCAGTACTTC. Its protein product is CASSEAGAFHSSYEQYF.